These T cell receptor beta chains were read from a single sample in a study of CD8 T cells in Susac syndrome. TCRdb used MiXCR to reprocess the immunoSEQ multiplex PCR reads, holding one entry per CDR3 protein. The table lists 200,000 or so distinct CDR3 sequences, about 94% of them singletons, with about 0.093% in the top ten. Sequenced sample: CD4+ T cells from PBMCs. The receptors come from a human donor with multiple sclerosis. The CDR3 runs from the conserved cysteine through the conserved F or W. Fields, in order: CDR3 DNA, CDR3 protein, D gene, clone size, V gene, J gene, CDR3 length. A D gene is named only where the DNA matches it firmly. Only some rows state a clone size, as once, few, many or a class for expanded clones.

CDR3nt: TGCAGTGCTAGAGGGGCAGGCGATAATTCACCCCTCCACTTT
CDR3aa: CSARGAGDNSPLHF
d_gene: -
abundance: -
v_gene: TRBV20-1
j_gene: TRBJ1-6
len: 14

CDR3nt: TGTGCCAGCACTGCGGGGGGTGGCGAGACCCAGTACTTC
CDR3aa: CASTAGGGETQYF
d_gene: TRBD2
abundance: -
v_gene: TRBV2
j_gene: TRBJ2-5
len: 13

CDR3nt: TGTGCCAGCAGCCCGCCTGGGCGGGGCACAGATACGCAGTATTTT
CDR3aa: CASSPPGRGTDTQYF
d_gene: -
abundance: -
v_gene: TRBV7-8
j_gene: TRBJ2-3
len: 15

CDR3nt: TGTGCCAGCAGCTTAAGCCTCACAGATACGCAGTATTTT
CDR3aa: CASSLSLTDTQYF
d_gene: -
abundance: -
v_gene: TRBV7-9
j_gene: TRBJ2-3
len: 13

CDR3nt: TGCGCCAGCAGCCCGGACCTAGGAAATGGCTACACCTTC
CDR3aa: CASSPDLGNGYTF
d_gene: -
abundance: once
v_gene: TRBV4-1
j_gene: TRBJ1-2
len: 13

CDR3nt: TGTGCCAGCAGCCAATTCGAAAAACTGTTTTTT
CDR3aa: CASSQFEKLFF
d_gene: -
abundance: once
v_gene: TRBV3-1
j_gene: TRBJ1-4
len: 11

CDR3nt: TGCAGCCCCAGGAGCGACGAGCAGTACTTC
CDR3aa: CSPRSDEQYF
d_gene: -
abundance: once
v_gene: TRBV20-1
j_gene: TRBJ2-7
len: 10

CDR3nt: TGCAGTGCTAGAGGCCCGTCTAAGGGGAGCTATAATTCACCCCTCCACTTT
CDR3aa: CSARGPSKGSYNSPLHF
d_gene: -
abundance: -
v_gene: TRBV20-1
j_gene: TRBJ1-6
len: 17

CDR3nt: TGTGCCTGGAGTGTTAGTGCGGTACAGGGAATCTTCAACACTGAAGCTTTCTTT
CDR3aa: CAWSVSAVQGIFNTEAFF
d_gene: -
abundance: -
v_gene: TRBV30
j_gene: TRBJ1-1
len: 18

CDR3nt: TGTGCCTGGGGGGACAGGCTCTATGGCTACACCTTC
CDR3aa: CAWGDRLYGYTF
d_gene: TRBD1
abundance: -
v_gene: TRBV30
j_gene: TRBJ1-2
len: 12

CDR3nt: TGCGCCAGCAGTGAGCAGGGACCCGGCACAGATACGCAGTATTTT
CDR3aa: CASSEQGPGTDTQYF
d_gene: -
abundance: -
v_gene: TRBV10-1
j_gene: TRBJ2-3
len: 15

CDR3nt: TGCAGTGCCTATCCGGGGGGAAGTGGTGATCGCGAGCAGTACTTC
CDR3aa: CSAYPGGSGDREQYF
d_gene: TRBD2
abundance: -
v_gene: TRBV20-1
j_gene: TRBJ2-7
len: 15

CDR3nt: TGTGCCAGCAGCTTCCACAGGGGTGGAACTGAAGCTTTCTTT
CDR3aa: CASSFHRGGTEAFF
d_gene: TRBD1
abundance: few
v_gene: TRBV7-2
j_gene: TRBJ1-1
len: 14

CDR3nt: TGTGCCAGCAGCTTACAGGGGGCGGGGGAGCAGTACTTC
CDR3aa: CASSLQGAGEQYF
d_gene: TRBD1
abundance: -
v_gene: TRBV7-9
j_gene: TRBJ2-7
len: 13

CDR3nt: TGCAGCGTTGGACAGTCTAACTATGGCTACACCTTC
CDR3aa: CSVGQSNYGYTF
d_gene: -
abundance: -
v_gene: TRBV29-1
j_gene: TRBJ1-2
len: 12

CDR3nt: TGTGCCAGCAGGCGACAGGGAGGAGACGGCTACACCTTC
CDR3aa: CASRRQGGDGYTF
d_gene: TRBD1
abundance: -
v_gene: TRBV6-2/TRBV6-3
j_gene: TRBJ1-2
len: 13

CDR3nt: TGTGCCAGCAGCGTCGACAGGGGCCGAGAAAACACCATATATTTT
CDR3aa: CASSVDRGRENTIYF
d_gene: TRBD1
abundance: -
v_gene: TRBV9
j_gene: TRBJ1-3
len: 15

CDR3nt: TGCAGCGTTGGGGAGGGGGGTGCCGGGGCCAACGTCCTGACTTTC
CDR3aa: CSVGEGGAGANVLTF
d_gene: -
abundance: -
v_gene: TRBV29-1
j_gene: TRBJ2-6
len: 15

CDR3nt: TGTGCCAGCAGCTTGGAAAGGCCTTACGAGCAGTACTTC
CDR3aa: CASSLERPYEQYF
d_gene: -
abundance: -
v_gene: TRBV5-4
j_gene: TRBJ2-7
len: 13

CDR3nt: TGTGCCAGCACCCCTTCCGGGGGGACCCAGTACTTC
CDR3aa: CASTPSGGTQYF
d_gene: -
abundance: -
v_gene: TRBV12-3/TRBV12-4
j_gene: TRBJ2-5
len: 12

CDR3nt: TGCAGCGTTGAATCGCTGGGGAGCTATGGCTACACCTTC
CDR3aa: CSVESLGSYGYTF
d_gene: -
abundance: -
v_gene: TRBV29-1
j_gene: TRBJ1-2
len: 13

CDR3nt: TGTGCCAGCGGGAGCGGGGGTAACTCAGATACGCAGTATTTT
CDR3aa: CASGSGGNSDTQYF
d_gene: TRBD2
abundance: -
v_gene: TRBV7-2
j_gene: TRBJ2-3
len: 14

CDR3nt: TGCGCCAGCAGAGCGGGGGGGCCGGAGACCCAGTACTTC
CDR3aa: CASRAGGPETQYF
d_gene: TRBD2
abundance: -
v_gene: TRBV5-1
j_gene: TRBJ2-5
len: 13

CDR3nt: TGTGCCAGCAGCCAAGGGGTCCAGGGAATAGGCTATGGCTACACCTTC
CDR3aa: CASSQGVQGIGYGYTF
d_gene: -
abundance: -
v_gene: TRBV3-1
j_gene: TRBJ1-2
len: 16

CDR3nt: TGTGCCTGGAGCCCCACCAGGGGGGATAGCAATCAGCCCCAGCATTTT
CDR3aa: CAWSPTRGDSNQPQHF
d_gene: TRBD1
abundance: once
v_gene: TRBV30
j_gene: TRBJ1-5
len: 16

CDR3nt: TGTGCCAGCAGTACCTACAGGGGATACAATGAGCAGTTCTTC
CDR3aa: CASSTYRGYNEQFF
d_gene: TRBD1
abundance: -
v_gene: TRBV3-1
j_gene: TRBJ2-1
len: 14

CDR3nt: TGTGCCAGCAGTCCTGGTTTGCAGCCCCAGCATTTT
CDR3aa: CASSPGLQPQHF
d_gene: -
abundance: once
v_gene: TRBV6-2/TRBV6-3
j_gene: TRBJ1-5
len: 12

CDR3nt: TGCGCCAGCAGCCAAGATTGGGGACCGTACGAGCAGTACTTC
CDR3aa: CASSQDWGPYEQYF
d_gene: -
abundance: -
v_gene: TRBV4-3
j_gene: TRBJ2-7
len: 14

CDR3nt: TGTGCCAGCAGTCCTGGAGTCTCGGTAACAGATACGCAGTATTTT
CDR3aa: CASSPGVSVTDTQYF
d_gene: -
abundance: -
v_gene: TRBV7-9
j_gene: TRBJ2-3
len: 15

CDR3nt: TGTGCCAGCAGTTTGGAGGGGAACCAAGAGACCCAGTACTTC
CDR3aa: CASSLEGNQETQYF
d_gene: -
abundance: -
v_gene: TRBV28
j_gene: TRBJ2-5
len: 14

CDR3nt: TGTGCTAGTGGTCCAGGGGGCGCCCCTAATAATTCACCCCTCCACTTT
CDR3aa: CASGPGGAPNNSPLHF
d_gene: TRBD1
abundance: once
v_gene: TRBV12-5
j_gene: TRBJ1-6
len: 16

CDR3nt: TGTGCCAGCAGTTTCGATGGCGCCCGGTCCTACAATGAGCAGTTCTTC
CDR3aa: CASSFDGARSYNEQFF
d_gene: -
abundance: -
v_gene: TRBV12-3/TRBV12-4
j_gene: TRBJ2-1
len: 16

CDR3nt: TGTGCCAGTAGTCCCCGGACTAGCGGGGGGATTGGGAAGACCCAGTACTTC
CDR3aa: CASSPRTSGGIGKTQYF
d_gene: TRBD2
abundance: -
v_gene: TRBV19
j_gene: TRBJ2-5
len: 17

CDR3nt: TGTGCCAGAAGCGGGGGAAGCCACAATGAGCAGTTCTTC
CDR3aa: CARSGGSHNEQFF
d_gene: TRBD2
abundance: -
v_gene: TRBV2
j_gene: TRBJ2-1
len: 13

CDR3nt: TGTGCCAGCAGCTTGGGGGTCGGCAGCAGCAATGAGCAGTTCTTC
CDR3aa: CASSLGVGSSNEQFF
d_gene: -
abundance: -
v_gene: TRBV5-6
j_gene: TRBJ2-1
len: 15

CDR3nt: TGCAGCGTTGAACCAGGGTGGGACAGAAGGCCCCGGGACACTGAAGCTTTCTTT
CDR3aa: CSVEPGWDRRPRDTEAFF
d_gene: TRBD1
abundance: once
v_gene: TRBV29-1
j_gene: TRBJ1-1
len: 18

CDR3nt: TGCAGTGCTCATTCCGGGACAGTGGATGAAAAACTGTTTTTT
CDR3aa: CSAHSGTVDEKLFF
d_gene: TRBD1
abundance: -
v_gene: TRBV20-1
j_gene: TRBJ1-4
len: 14

CDR3nt: TGCAGTGGCTCGGTGGGGCGGGGCACAGATACGCAGTATTTT
CDR3aa: CSGSVGRGTDTQYF
d_gene: -
abundance: -
v_gene: TRBV20-1
j_gene: TRBJ2-3
len: 14

CDR3nt: TGCAGTGCTAGAAGGCTCCGGGAGGTTTATACGCAGTATTTT
CDR3aa: CSARRLREVYTQYF
d_gene: TRBD2
abundance: -
v_gene: TRBV20-1
j_gene: TRBJ2-3
len: 14

CDR3nt: TGTGCCAGCTCACCATTGGCATTGGGTGGCTACACCTTC
CDR3aa: CASSPLALGGYTF
d_gene: -
abundance: -
v_gene: TRBV18
j_gene: TRBJ1-2
len: 13

CDR3nt: TGCAGCGTTGAAGGGGGACAGGGGGTGAGCGAGCAGTACTTC
CDR3aa: CSVEGGQGVSEQYF
d_gene: TRBD1
abundance: -
v_gene: TRBV29-1
j_gene: TRBJ2-7
len: 14

CDR3nt: TGTGCCAGCAGCTTACAGCCGGACACTGAAGCTTTCTTT
CDR3aa: CASSLQPDTEAFF
d_gene: -
abundance: -
v_gene: TRBV12-3/TRBV12-4
j_gene: TRBJ1-1
len: 13

CDR3nt: TGCAGCGTTTGTCGGGGAGTATACACTGAAGCTTTCTTT
CDR3aa: CSVCRGVYTEAFF
d_gene: -
abundance: -
v_gene: TRBV29-1
j_gene: TRBJ1-1
len: 13

CDR3nt: TGTGCCTGGACCGGGACTAGCGGGCTAACCTACAATGAGCAGTTCTTC
CDR3aa: CAWTGTSGLTYNEQFF
d_gene: TRBD2
abundance: -
v_gene: TRBV30
j_gene: TRBJ2-1
len: 16

CDR3nt: TGTGCCAGCAGCACCCGGACAGGGTGGTCGAACAATGAGCAGTTCTTC
CDR3aa: CASSTRTGWSNNEQFF
d_gene: TRBD1
abundance: -
v_gene: TRBV6-2/TRBV6-3
j_gene: TRBJ2-1
len: 16

CDR3nt: TGTGCCAGCAGTTCCCCTAGCGGGGGGGCTTACAATGAGCAGTTCTTC
CDR3aa: CASSSPSGGAYNEQFF
d_gene: TRBD2
abundance: -
v_gene: TRBV6-5
j_gene: TRBJ2-1
len: 16

CDR3nt: TGTGCCTGGAGGACAGGGGGCGAGCAGTACTTC
CDR3aa: CAWRTGGEQYF
d_gene: TRBD1
abundance: -
v_gene: TRBV30
j_gene: TRBJ2-7
len: 11

CDR3nt: TGTGCCAGCAGCCAGCCAGTAGACCCCCTTGGGGCTGAAGCTTTCTTT
CDR3aa: CASSQPVDPLGAEAFF
d_gene: -
abundance: -
v_gene: TRBV3-1
j_gene: TRBJ1-1
len: 16

CDR3nt: TGTGCCAGCAGCTCCGCAGACATCCTCGAGCAGTACTTC
CDR3aa: CASSSADILEQYF
d_gene: -
abundance: -
v_gene: TRBV7-9
j_gene: TRBJ2-7
len: 13

CDR3nt: TGCAGCGTTGTGCGACAGGAGAACACTGAAGCTTTCTTT
CDR3aa: CSVVRQENTEAFF
d_gene: -
abundance: once
v_gene: TRBV29-1
j_gene: TRBJ1-1
len: 13

CDR3nt: TGTGCCAGCAGCTCCAGGGTTGCCCCCTACGAGCAGTACTTC
CDR3aa: CASSSRVAPYEQYF
d_gene: -
abundance: -
v_gene: TRBV7-6
j_gene: TRBJ2-7
len: 14

CDR3nt: TGTGCCACAAGGGGCGCGAGGACCGGGGAGCTGTTTTTT
CDR3aa: CATRGARTGELFF
d_gene: -
abundance: -
v_gene: TRBV24-1
j_gene: TRBJ2-2
len: 13

CDR3nt: TGTGCCTGGAGCTGGCGGGGGGGGCCAGCGGATACGCAGTATTTT
CDR3aa: CAWSWRGGPADTQYF
d_gene: TRBD2
abundance: -
v_gene: TRBV30
j_gene: TRBJ2-3
len: 15

CDR3nt: TGTGCCAGCAGCTCCAAGGGACCGATTGCCAAAAACATTCAGTACTTC
CDR3aa: CASSSKGPIAKNIQYF
d_gene: -
abundance: -
v_gene: TRBV7-2
j_gene: TRBJ2-4
len: 16

CDR3nt: TGTGCCAGCAGTCCGACTAGGGGAGAGACCCAGTACTTC
CDR3aa: CASSPTRGETQYF
d_gene: -
abundance: -
v_gene: TRBV7-2
j_gene: TRBJ2-5
len: 13

CDR3nt: TGCAGTGCTCCCCTTCGAGGAACCTACAATGAGCAGTTCTTC
CDR3aa: CSAPLRGTYNEQFF
d_gene: -
abundance: -
v_gene: TRBV20-1
j_gene: TRBJ2-1
len: 14

CDR3nt: TGTGCCAGCAGCCCCGGGACTAGCGGGGGGGCGGAGACCCAGTACTTC
CDR3aa: CASSPGTSGGAETQYF
d_gene: TRBD2
abundance: -
v_gene: TRBV3-1
j_gene: TRBJ2-5
len: 16

CDR3nt: TGTGCCAGCAGCCAACCCCCCGGCGGGGGGGCCCTTAATGAGCAGTTCTTC
CDR3aa: CASSQPPGGGALNEQFF
d_gene: TRBD2
abundance: -
v_gene: TRBV6-2/TRBV6-3
j_gene: TRBJ2-1
len: 17

CDR3nt: TGTGCCTGGAGTAAAGGACCCCTGGGGTTCTATGGCTACACCTTC
CDR3aa: CAWSKGPLGFYGYTF
d_gene: -
abundance: -
v_gene: TRBV30
j_gene: TRBJ1-2
len: 15